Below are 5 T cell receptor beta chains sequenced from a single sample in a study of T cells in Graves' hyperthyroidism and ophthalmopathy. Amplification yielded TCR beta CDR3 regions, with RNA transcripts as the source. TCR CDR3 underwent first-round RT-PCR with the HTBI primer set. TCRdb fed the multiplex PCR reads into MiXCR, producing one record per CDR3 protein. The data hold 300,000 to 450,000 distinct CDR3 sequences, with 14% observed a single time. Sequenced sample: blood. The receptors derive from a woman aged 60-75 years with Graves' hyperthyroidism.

The CDR3: CASGDRQETQYF. The CDR3 nucleotides are TGTGCCAGCGGAGACCGTCAGGAGACCCAGTACTTC. The chain is built from TRBV6-1 and TRBJ2-5; D call uncertain. Germline V gene sequence: CDR1 MNHNS, CDR2 SASEGT. There are 12 residues in the CDR3. V dropped 8 bases and J dropped 5 bases, with 12 bases sitting between them.

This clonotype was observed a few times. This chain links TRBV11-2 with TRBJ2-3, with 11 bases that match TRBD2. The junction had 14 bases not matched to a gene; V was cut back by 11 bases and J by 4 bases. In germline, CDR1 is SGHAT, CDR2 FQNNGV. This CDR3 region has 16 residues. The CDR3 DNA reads TGTGCCTCCGCCTTTGGGGAACTAGCGGGAGCAGATACGCAGTATTTT. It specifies CASAFGELAGADTQYF. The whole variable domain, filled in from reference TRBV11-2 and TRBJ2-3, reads EAGVAQSPRYKIIEKRQSVAFWCNPISGHATLYWYQQILGQGPKLLIQFQNNGVVDDSQLPKDRFSAERLKGVDSTLKIQPAKLEDSAVYLCASAFGELAGADTQYFGPGTRLTVL.

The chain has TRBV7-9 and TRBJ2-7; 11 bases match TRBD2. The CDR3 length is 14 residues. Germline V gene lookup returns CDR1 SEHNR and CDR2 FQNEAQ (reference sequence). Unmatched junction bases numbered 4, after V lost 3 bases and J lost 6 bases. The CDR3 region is CASSFLAGGREQYF. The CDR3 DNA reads TGTGCCAGCAGCTTCCTAGCGGGAGGCCGCGAGCAGTACTTC. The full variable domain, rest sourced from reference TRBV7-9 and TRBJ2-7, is DTGVSQNPRHKITKRGQNVTFRCDPISEHNRLYWYRQTLGQGPEFLTYFQNEAQLEKSRLLSDRFSAERPKGSFSTLEIQRTEQGDSAMYLCASSFLAGGREQYFGPGTRLTVT.

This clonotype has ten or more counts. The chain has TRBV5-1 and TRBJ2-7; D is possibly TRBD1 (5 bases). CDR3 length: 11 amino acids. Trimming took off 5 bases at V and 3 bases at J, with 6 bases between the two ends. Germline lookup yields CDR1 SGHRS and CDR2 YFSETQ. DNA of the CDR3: TGCGCCAGCAGGGACAACTACGAGCAGTACTTC. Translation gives CASRDNYEQYF.

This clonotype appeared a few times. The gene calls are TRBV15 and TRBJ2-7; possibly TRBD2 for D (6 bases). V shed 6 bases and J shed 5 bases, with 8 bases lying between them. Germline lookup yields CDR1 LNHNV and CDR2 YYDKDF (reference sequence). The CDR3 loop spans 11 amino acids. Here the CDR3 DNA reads TGTGCCACCAGAAGGACTAACGAGCAGTACTTC. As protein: CATRRTNEQYF.